These 29 T cell receptor beta chains originate from one sample sequenced in a study of T cells in Graves' hyperthyroidism and ophthalmopathy. Authors of the study amplified TCR beta CDR3 regions from RNA transcripts. HTBI primers were employed in a first-round RT-PCR of the TCR CDR3. TCRdb itself ran the multiplex PCR reads through MiXCR, one entry per CDR3 protein. This sample carries roughly 700,000 distinct CDR3 sequences, roughly a third of them seen once, and the ten largest clones take more than 25%. The sample was blood. These receptors were taken from a woman in her 40s with Graves' hyperthyroidism.

The rearrangement uses TRBV29-1 and TRBJ1-5; a possible D gene is TRBD1 (5 bases). V was shortened by 4 bases and J by 3 bases, with 7 bases between the two germline ends. The germline CDR1 and CDR2 sequences are SQVTM and ANQGSEA. The CDR3 is made up of 12 amino acids. Here the CDR3 DNA reads TGCAGCGTTGGACAGTCCAATCAGCCCCAGCATTTT. As protein: CSVGQSNQPQHF.

Comment on this clonotype: The junction departs from germline at one end; a sequencing error may be responsible. The V and J genes are TRBV10-3 and TRBJ2-2, with D maybe TRBD1 (6 bases). CDR3 length: 15 residues. CDR1 and CDR2 (germline): ENHRY, SYGVKD. The DNA of the CDR3 is TGTGCCACCAGTGATTCACGGACAGACGCCGGGGAGCTGTTTTTC. Translated: CATSDSRTDAGELFF.

There are a few counts of this clonotype. The chain carries TRBV9 and TRBJ1-5, with TRBD1 matching 9 bases. V was clipped by 5 bases and J by 2 bases; unmatched bases: 11. This CDR3 is built from 17 residues. Germline CDR1 and CDR2: SGDLS and YYNGEE. CDR3 in amino acids: CASSLGSTGGGNQPQHF. CDR3 nucleotide sequence: TGTGCCAGCAGTTTAGGATCCACAGGGGGCGGCAATCAGCCCCAGCATTTT.

Turning to this clonotype: Sequence at one end of the junction differs from germline and may be a read error. CDR3 loop: CASSFLTDQPRHF. The CDR3 coding sequence is TGTGCCAGCAGTTTTCTCACGGATCAGCCCCGGCATTTT. J is TRBJ1-5 and V is TRBV2; D uncertain. There are 13 residues in the CDR3. The germline CDR1 and CDR2 sequences are SNHLY and FYNNEI.

The chain carries TRBV4-3 and TRBJ2-2; D not certain. Germline V gene lookup returns CDR1 LGHNA and CDR2 YSLEER. Deletions cut 2 bases from V and 4 bases from J, with 5 bases between. This CDR3 is built from 13 residues. The CDR3 region has the DNA TGCGCCAGCAGCCAATATCCCACCGGGGAGCTGTTTTTT. Translation: CASSQYPTGELFF.

This clonotype occurred once. This chain uses TRBV16 with TRBJ1-1; the D gene is possibly TRBD1 (5 bases). Between the trimmed V and J ends, which lost 7 bases and 6 bases, there was a span of 21 bases. The CDR3 is 15 amino acids. Germline V gene data show CDR1 as KGHSY and CDR2 as FQNENV. The CDR3 here is CASKPSPGNFAEAFF. DNA of the CDR3: TGTGCCAGCAAGCCGTCCCCAGGGAATTTCGCTGAAGCTTTCTTT.

This clonotype was observed many times. The V gene is TRBV27, the J gene TRBJ1-2; 8 bases map to TRBD1. V dropped 6 bases and J dropped 3; count of bases not matched to a gene: 6. Germline CDR1 is MNHEY and CDR2 is SMNVEV (reference sequence). The CDR3 runs to 14 residues. The CDR3 sequence is CASSSTGADYGYTF. CDR3 sequence (DNA): TGTGCCAGCAGCTCGACAGGGGCGGACTATGGCTACACCTTC.

This chain links TRBV7-9 with TRBJ1-1; 7 nucleotides line up with TRBD1. This CDR3 has 16 residues. Looked up from germline, CDR1 is SEHNR and CDR2 is FQNEAQ (reference sequence). V shed 8 bases and J 0 bases; nucleotides not matched to a gene: 12. CDR3 protein: CASSPGQVGMNTEAFF. As DNA, the CDR3 is TGTGCCAGCTCACCTGGACAGGTTGGGATGAACACTGAAGCTTTCTTT.

This rearrangement joins TRBV7-2 to TRBJ2-7; 9 bases fit TRBD1. The CDR3 spans 16 residues. Germline CDR1 reads SGHTA; CDR2 reads FQGNSA. After removal of 4 bases from V and 7 bases from J, the junction contained 14 bases not matched to a gene. This CDR3 is CASSYLPGQGVEEQYF. CDR3 nucleotide sequence: TGTGCCAGCAGCTACCTTCCGGGACAGGGAGTGGAGGAGCAGTACTTC. The full variable domain, its missing parts supplied by reference TRBV7-2 and TRBJ2-7, is GAGVSQSPSNKVTEKGKDVELRCDPISGHTALYWYRQSLGQGLEFLIYFQGNSAPDKSGLPSDRFSAERTGGSVSTLTIQRTQQEDSAVYLCASSYLPGQGVEEQYFGPGTRLTVT.

In its sample, this clonotype was seen many times. The chain employs TRBV7-2 and TRBJ1-1; TRBD1 might be the D (5 bases). The ends were cut back, 5 bases at V and 1 base at J, with 11 bases in the middle. From germline, CDR1 is SGHTA and CDR2 FQGNSA. There are 14 residues in the CDR3. The CDR3 bases are TGTGCCAGCAGCCCCGGACACAAGAACACTGAAGCTTTCTTT. Translating it yields CASSPGHKNTEAFF.

This clonotype was counted a few times. This rearrangement joins TRBV28 to TRBJ2-7; 7 positions agree with TRBD1. CDR3 size: 15 residues. V trimming: 6 bases; J trimming: 5 bases; junction bases outside the gene matches: 13. Germline loops: CDR1 MDHEN, CDR2 SYDVKM. CDR3 loop: CASRTGTASRHEQYF. The CDR3 DNA reads TGTGCCAGCAGAACTGGGACAGCCTCTCGCCACGAGCAGTACTTC.

This clonotype came up once. The chain uses TRBV7-2 and TRBJ1-6; the D is unclear. The V gene's germline CDR1 is SGHTA and CDR2 FQGNSA. The CDR3 totals 17 residues. Deletions cut 3 bases from V and 4 bases from J, with 16 bases between. The CDR3 loop is CASSLEGLLDYNSPLHF. The CDR3 DNA reads TGTGCCAGCAGCTTGGAAGGACTCCTGGATTATAATTCACCCCTCCACTTT. The full variable domain, rest sourced from reference TRBV7-2 and TRBJ1-6, is GAGVSQSPSNKVTEKGKDVELRCDPISGHTALYWYRQSLGQGLEFLIYFQGNSAPDKSGLPSDRFSAERTGGSVSTLTIQRTQQEDSAVYLCASSLEGLLDYNSPLHFGNGTRLTVT.

About this clonotype itself: One junction end does not reproduce the germline sequence, and a read error may be involved. The chain joins TRBV7-2 to TRBJ2-2, with D possibly TRBD2 on 5 matching bases. The germline V gene encodes CDR1 SGHTA and CDR2 FQGNSA. The CDR3 spans 17 residues. CDR3 loop: CASSHRPPGSNTGELFF. CDR3 nucleotide sequence: TGCGCCAGCAGCCATCGCCCCCCGGGGTCGAACACCGGGGAGCTGTTTTTT.

The gene calls are TRBV10-3 and TRBJ1-2; TRBD1 is a possible D gene (5 bases). CDR1 ENHRY and CDR2 SYGVKD come from the germline V gene. V dropped 0 bases and J dropped 6 bases, with 8 bases sitting between them. This CDR3 is 13 amino acids long. The CDR3 spells CAISESHRNGYTF. Here the CDR3 DNA reads TGTGCCATCAGTGAGTCCCACAGGAATGGCTACACCTTC.

The J gene is TRBJ1-2, the V gene TRBV12-3 or TRBV12-4; 7 positions agree with TRBD1. Trimming removed 0 bases from V and 8 bases from J; junction bases left unmatched: 12. The CDR3 contains 16 residues. The CDR3 spells CASSLALQGVWPGYTF. The CDR3 DNA reads TGTGCCAGCAGTTTAGCCCTCCAGGGGGTATGGCCCGGCTACACCTTC.

There are a few counts of this clonotype. The chain couples TRBV19 to TRBJ2-7, with TRBD1 identical over 9 bases. The V gene end was trimmed by 4 bases and the J gene end by 2 bases; junction bases not matched to a gene: 6. The CDR3 is made up of 15 amino acids. Per the germline V gene, CDR1 is LNHDA and CDR2 is SQIVND (reference sequence). The CDR3 nucleotides read TGTGCCAGTAGTACCTCCGGGACAGGGCCCTACGAGCAGTACTTC. Amino acid sequence: CASSTSGTGPYEQYF.

This clonotype was found many times. The rearrangement joins TRBV20-1 to TRBJ2-5; tentatively, D is TRBD1 (6 bases). The CDR3 is 16 amino acids. V shed 6 bases and J shed 3 bases, with 23 bases lying between them. CDR1 is DFQATT and CDR2 is SNEGSKA in the germline V gene (reference sequence). The CDR3 DNA sequence: TGCAGTGCCAGGGGATTGAGGCGGACCAACGAAGAGACCCAGTACTTC. Protein sequence: CSARGLRRTNEETQYF.

As concerns this clonotype: A read error may explain this, as a much larger clone is one base away. The rearrangement links TRBV19 to TRBJ1-2; D is unresolved. From germline, CDR1 is LNHDA and CDR2 SQIVND (reference sequence). Trimming stripped 8 bases from V and 0 bases from J, with 10 bases between. The CDR3 is 13 amino acids. The DNA for the CDR3 is TGTGCCAGTGACGTCGGGGCTAACTATGGCTACACCTTC. This translates into CASDVGANYGYTF.

This clonotype was counted many times. This chain uses TRBV29-1 with TRBJ2-5; D gene unclear. The CDR3 runs 12 residues. Per germline, CDR1 SQVTM and CDR2 ANQGSEA. V was pared by 5 bases and J by 0 bases, with 7 bases between. This CDR3 reads CSVFWDQETQYF. The CDR3 bases are TGCAGCGTTTTTTGGGACCAAGAGACCCAGTACTTC.

This chain uses TRBV2 with TRBJ1-1; D not certain. Between the trimmed V and J ends, which lost 5 bases and 1 base, there was a span of 14 bases. The CDR3 is 15 residues long. The germline V gene encodes CDR1 SNHLY and CDR2 FYNNEI. CDR3 sequence reads: CASSRRAPTNTEAFF. CDR3 DNA: TGTGCCAGCAGTCGTCGGGCCCCGACGAACACTGAAGCTTTCTTT.

V and J are TRBV14 and TRBJ1-5; the D is unclear. V lost 1 base and J 7 bases, leaving 5 bases between the germline ends. This CDR3 is 12 amino acids long. CDR1 and CDR2 from the germline V gene are SGHDN and FVKESK. The CDR3 nucleotides read TGTGCCAGCAGCCAAGCCTTCCAGCCCCAGCATTTT. It translates to CASSQAFQPQHF.

This clonotype was observed a handful of times. The V gene is TRBV11-2, the J gene TRBJ2-3, with 14 positions matching TRBD2. V trimming: 5 bases; J trimming: 5 bases; junction bases outside the gene matches: 9. In germline, CDR1 is SGHAT, CDR2 FQNNGV. The CDR3 is made up of 17 amino acids. The CDR3 is CASSDLTSGGAIDTQYF. The CDR3 coding sequence is TGTGCCAGCAGCGACCTGACTAGCGGGGGGGCCATAGATACGCAGTATTTT.

Concerning this clonotype itself: The junction differs from germline at one of its ends, possibly a read error. V gene TRBV24-1 combines with J gene TRBJ1-1; D ambiguous. The CDR3 runs 14 residues. Germline values: CDR1 KGHDR, CDR2 SFDVKD. CDR3 in amino acids: CATSETEMNTEAFF. The CDR3 DNA reads TGTGCCACCAGTGAGACGGAAATGAATACTGAAGCTTTCTTT.

This clonotype was detected many times. The chain has TRBV7-2 and TRBJ1-2; D is possibly TRBD1 (5 bases). Deletions cut 3 bases from V and 5 bases from J, with 22 bases between. Germline V lookup: CDR1 SGHTA, CDR2 FQGNSA. This CDR3 has 17 residues. The CDR3 DNA reads as TGTGCCAGCAGCTTTCAGCAGAGGCAGGGTCTCCTGTATGGCTACACCTTC. Its protein is CASSFQQRQGLLYGYTF. Full variable domain (remainder filled in from reference TRBV7-2 and TRBJ1-2): GAGVSQSPSNKVTEKGKDVELRCDPISGHTALYWYRQSLGQGLEFLIYFQGNSAPDKSGLPSDRFSAERTGGSVSTLTIQRTQQEDSAVYLCASSFQQRQGLLYGYTFGSGTRLTVV.

This clonotype has at least ten counts. V is TRBV19 and J is TRBJ1-2, with unresolved D. The CDR3 runs to 14 residues. V dropped 1 base and J dropped 6 bases, with 12 bases sitting between them. CDR1 LNHDA and CDR2 SQIVND come from the germline V gene (reference sequence). The CDR3 sequence is CASSIAKGLDGYTF. CDR3 DNA sequence: TGTGCCAGTAGTATAGCGAAGGGTTTGGATGGCTACACCTTC. The full variable domain, rest sourced from reference TRBV19 and TRBJ1-2, is DGGITQSPKYLFRKEGQNVTLSCEQNLNHDAMYWYRQDPGQGLRLIYYSQIVNDFQKGDIAEGYSVSREKKESFPLTVTSAQKNPTAFYLCASSIAKGLDGYTFGSGTRLTVV.

The chain employs TRBV7-6 and TRBJ1-3, with D perhaps matching TRBD1 (5 bases). The CDR3 sequence is 16 residues long. V was clipped by 5 bases and J by 0 bases, with 14 bases between them. Germline CDR1 is SGHVS and CDR2 is FNYEAQ. The CDR3 nucleotides read TGTGCCAGCAGCCCGCGACAGTCGGTCTCTGGAAACACCATATATTTT. Its protein is CASSPRQSVSGNTIYF.

This clonotype was picked up many times. The chain couples TRBV4-3 to TRBJ1-6, with 8 bases aligning to TRBD1. Per the germline V gene, CDR1 is LGHNA and CDR2 is YSLEER. With V trimmed by 2 bases and J by 7 bases, 4 bases remained unmatched. The CDR3 spans 15 residues. CDR3 sequence (DNA): TGCGCCAGCAGCCAACAGGGGGCCATCAATTCACCCCTCCACTTT. Encoded protein: CASSQQGAINSPLHF.

This clonotype was seen repeatedly, ten times or more. This sequence joins TRBV20-1 and TRBJ2-7; 13 bases align to TRBD2. This CDR3 region has 14 residues. Germline loops: CDR1 DFQATT, CDR2 SNEGSKA (reference sequence). V dropped 5 bases and J dropped 5; count of bases not matched to a gene: 6. CDR3: CSAPRTSGRNEQYF. The CDR3 coding sequence is TGCAGTGCTCCTCGGACTAGCGGGAGAAACGAGCAGTACTTC.

The genes are TRBV7-2 and TRBJ2-7, with D unresolved. Germline CDR1 SGHTA, CDR2 FQGNSA. The CDR3 extends over 14 amino acids. V lost 5 bases and J lost 1, with 12 bases in between. Here the CDR3 DNA reads TGTGCCAGCAGCAACAGACCGGGTTCCTACGAGCAGTACTTC. Translated, it gives CASSNRPGSYEQYF.